This TCR beta chain derives from a study of T cell repertoires in cytomegalovirus infection. Study-wide background: In the study, CMV epitopes included recently identified HLA-C-restricted and well-studied HLA-B-restricted ones. Indications came from public TCR beta signatures; they pointed to CMV infection and to a matching HLA type. Study conclusions and caveats: Cumulative frequency (of public TCR beta family members) identified carriers of CMV plus the relevant HLA. CMV-specific TCR beta clonotypes restricted by HLA-C were the ones dominating the ex vivo response.

The table lists this clonotype with many counts. Its target is unknown. The J segment lost 0 bases and the V segment lost 6 bases, leaving 11 bases of the junction unmatched. CDR3 length equals 18 residues. TCRdb reprocessed the reads via MiXCR and lists one record per CDR3 protein. The top ten hold approximately 14% of the sample, which has 750,000 to 950,000 distinct CDR3 sequences, 25% to 35% seen once. This sequence originates from a human donor in good health (CMV status not recorded). Some clones in this sample may be carry-over from other donors' samples. The sample consisted of cultured CD8+ T cells from PBMCs, taken from culture after CMV antigen stimulation. The chain uses TRBV12-3 or TRBV12-4 and TRBJ2-2, with TRBD1 matching over 9 bases. The CDR3 spells CASSSGTGLTSNTGELFF. CDR3 in DNA: TGTGCCAGCAGCTCCGGGACAGGGTTAACGTCGAACACCGGGGAGCTGTTTTTT.